The present entry profiles one TCR beta chain with its context. The protocol was immunoSEQ multiplex PCR, while the TCRdb copy is restricted to in-frame clones and leaves out a portion. The data show roughly 45,000 clones, with 80% to 90% seen just once and around 10% held by the top ten. These data originate in a study of PD-L1 blockade in urothelial cancer. Time point defined: peripheral blood 6 weeks after treatment start. The V and J ends lost 2 bases and 2 bases, in that order; junction bases with no gene match: 6. This CDR3 has 15 residues. The germline V gene has CDR1 MNHEY and CDR2 SMNVEV (reference sequence).

The source was PBMCs, collected around atezolizumab (anti-PD-L1) treatment. The chain uses TRBV27 and TRBJ2-7; TRBD2 matches at 7 bases. The clonotype comes from a man aged 65 to 79 with urothelial cancer. In nucleotides, the CDR3 is TGTGCCAGCAGTTTAGGGGCTAGCGGTACCTACGAGCAGTACTTC. Translation: CASSLGASGTYEQYF.